This T cell receptor beta chain was obtained from a study of T-cell memory formation after mild COVID-19. TCRdb itself ran the 5' RACE reads through MiXCR, one entry per CDR3 protein. The table has about 540,000 distinct CDR3 sequences, just over 20% seen once; the top ten hold roughly an eighth. The CDR3 runs 14 residues. The V end lost 5 bases, the J end lost 1 base, and 12 bases lay between the germline ends. CDR1 MNHNS and CDR2 SASEGT come from the germline V gene. This clonotype was observed a handful of times. The sequenced material came from PBMCs or a T cell subset sorted from them (not recorded which). The chain has TRBV6-1 and TRBJ2-7, with TRBD2 as a possible D gene (6 bases). The receptor's source is an adult woman who had mild COVID-19 (a few samples of this study predate the infection). Cell type and time point are not known. The CDR3 loop reads CASSQSSESYEQYF. Written as DNA, the CDR3 is TGTGCCAGCAGTCAGTCTAGCGAGTCCTACGAGCAGTACTTC.